The 30 T cell receptor beta chains reported below all come from one sample, sequenced in a study of T-cell memory formation after mild COVID-19 (dated by TCRdb to 2020 to 2023). Preparation of the library involved 5' RACE. The sample was run on an Illumina NovaSeq 6000. Through fastp at Q25 and MiXCR, TCRdb rebuilt clones from the public reads, retaining in-frame beta chains. Each entry merges the rows of one CDR3 protein and shows their most common DNA and genes. This sample holds 400,000 to 450,000 distinct CDR3 sequences; under 20% were observed only once. 20% to 25% of the sample is held by the ten biggest clonotypes. Material for sequencing was PBMCs or a T cell subset sorted from them (not recorded which). Receptors originate from a man aged 18 to 30 who had mild COVID-19 (a few samples of this study predate the infection). The sample titles of this study are shuffled in the database, so cell type and time point are left out; the donor was told from shared clones.

This clonotype was picked up a small number of times. The chain is built from TRBV20-1 and TRBJ2-7, with D perhaps matching TRBD1 (6 bases). This CDR3 comprises 14 residues. The V and J ends lost 6 bases and 0 bases respectively, with 15 bases between them. Germline V CDR1 and CDR2: DFQATT, SNEGSKA (reference sequence). Written as DNA, the CDR3 is TGCAGTGCCCTCTCCGGGACAAACTCCTACGAGCAGTACTTC. Encoded protein: CSALSGTNSYEQYF.

Ten or more counts support this clonotype. This chain connects TRBV11-2 to TRBJ1-1; D ambiguous. Trimming pared 0 bases from V and 4 bases from J, leaving 6 bases between. Germline CDR1 reads SGHAT; CDR2 reads FQNNGV. This CDR3 region has 13 residues. The CDR3 protein is CASSLDRATEAFF. CDR3 coding DNA: TGTGCCAGCAGCTTAGATAGGGCCACTGAAGCTTTCTTT.

In this sample, this clonotype turned up a few times. This rearrangement joins TRBV21-1 to TRBJ2-7; TRBD1, the table's D call, lacks a check against the DNA. TRBV21-1 represents a pseudogene. CDR3 length: 19 amino acids. CDR3 protein: CASSKPPGQGRIQAYEQYV. The CDR3 DNA reads TGTGCCAGCAGCAAACCACCGGGACAGGGGAGGATACAGGCCTACGAGCAGTACGTC.

This clonotype was observed a few times. The chain links TRBV6-6 to TRBJ1-2; 8 bases align to TRBD1. CDR1 MNHNY and CDR2 SVGAGI come from the germline V gene (reference sequence). The V gene end was trimmed by 5 bases and the J gene end by 4 bases; junction bases not matched to a gene: 3. The CDR3 length is 13 residues. The CDR3 loop reads CASSTQGAYGYTF. The CDR3 nucleotides are TGTGCCAGCAGTACCCAGGGGGCCTATGGCTACACCTTC.

This clonotype was detected a few times. This sequence joins TRBV25-1 and TRBJ2-7; D possibly corresponds to TRBD2 (6 bases). V lost 1 base and J lost 2, with 15 bases in between. This CDR3 has 16 residues. Looked up from germline, CDR1 is MGHDK and CDR2 is SYGVNS. The DNA for the CDR3 is TGTGCCAGCAGTGAATCGGGGGAGGAGAACCCCTACGAGCAGTACTTC. Its translation is CASSESGEENPYEQYF.

V and J are TRBV12-3 or TRBV12-4 and TRBJ1-4, with D uncertain. CDR3 size: 15 residues. The V and J ends lost 6 bases and 8 bases respectively, with 19 bases between them. Here the CDR3 DNA reads TGTGCCAGCAGGGGCATATCGGGGATACGGGAAAAACTGTTTTTT. Its protein product is CASRGISGIREKLFF.

The table lists this clonotype with a few counts. The gene calls are TRBV20-1 and TRBJ2-7; TRBD1 matches 7 bases. V shed 5 bases, J shed 3 bases, and the junction held 7 bases outside the gene matches. Germline V gives CDR1 DFQATT, CDR2 SNEGSKA (reference sequence). This CDR3 is 13 amino acids long. In DNA, the CDR3 is TGCAGTGCTGTCCGGGACAGATACTACGAGCAGTACTTC. Translated: CSAVRDRYYEQYF.

This clonotype appeared a few times. The chain has TRBV6-6 and TRBJ2-1; D might be TRBD2 (5 bases). CDR3 length: 14 amino acids. Between the trimmed V and J ends, which lost 7 bases and 3 bases, there was a span of 13 bases. Germline-derived CDR1 and CDR2 are MNHNY and SVGAGI (reference sequence). The CDR3 coding sequence is TGTGCCAGCACCCCCTCCGGGGACTACAATGAGCAGTTCTTC. Its protein is CASTPSGDYNEQFF.

This clonotype came up a few times. This rearrangement joins TRBV10-1 to TRBJ2-1, with D perhaps assigned TRBD1 or TRBD2 (5 bases each). The CDR3 runs 13 residues. Trimming cost V 4 bases and J 4 bases, with 8 bases left between them. From germline, CDR1 is WNHNN and CDR2 SYGVQD (reference sequence). In DNA, the CDR3 is TGCGCCAGCAGTGGGGACCCGTACAATGAGCAGTTCTTC. Translating gives CASSGDPYNEQFF.

Ten or more counts support this clonotype. The rearrangement joins TRBV20-1 to TRBJ1-1; 11 bases line up with TRBD1. Germline V gene sequence: CDR1 DFQATT, CDR2 SNEGSKA (reference sequence). Losses at the gene ends were 5 bases for V and 5 bases for J; bases not matched to a gene: 4. The CDR3 has 13 residues. The CDR3 DNA reads as TGCAGTGCTCGCAGGGACAGGGGGACTGAAGCTTTCTTT. Translating gives CSARRDRGTEAFF.

The gene calls are TRBV4-2 and TRBJ2-1; D call uncertain. Germline CDR1 is LGHNA and CDR2 is YNFKEQ. There are 15 residues in the CDR3. Trimming shortened V by 0 bases and J by 7 bases, and 13 bases separated the two germline ends. CDR3 sequence (DNA): TGTGCCAGCAGCCAAGAGGCCTACTCCCGAAATGAGCAGTTCTTC. Amino acid sequence: CASSQEAYSRNEQFF.

At least ten counts were recorded for this clonotype. The chain joins TRBV5-1 to TRBJ2-2; D gene unclear. Trimming cost V 2 bases and J 4 bases, with 9 bases left between them. CDR1 is SGHRS, CDR2 YFSETQ, per germline. This CDR3 region has 14 residues. The CDR3: CASSFVGTTGELFF. The CDR3 bases are TGCGCCAGCAGCTTTGTAGGAACCACCGGGGAGCTGTTTTTT. Complete variable domain (other parts from reference TRBV5-1 and TRBJ2-2): KAGVTQTPRYLIKTRGQQVTLSCSPISGHRSVSWYQQTPGQGLQFLFEYFSETQRNKGNFPGRFSGRQFSNSRSEMNVSTLELGDSALYLCASSFVGTTGELFFGEGSRLTVL.

This clonotype has a handful of counts. The chain combines TRBV5-1 with TRBJ2-5, with TRBD2 identical over 8 bases. The CDR3 is 15 amino acids. Germline V gene sequence: CDR1 SGHRS, CDR2 YFSETQ. With 0 bases clipped from V and 1 base from J, the junction kept 2 bases outside the gene matches. DNA for the CDR3: TGCGCCAGCAGCTTGGGAGCGGGGGTCCAAGAGACCCAGTACTTC. Amino acid sequence: CASSLGAGVQETQYF.

This clonotype was seen many times. This rearrangement joins TRBV12-3 or TRBV12-4 to TRBJ1-2, with a tentative D call TRBD1 (5 bases). This CDR3 has 11 residues. V was shortened by 4 bases and J by 8 bases, with 8 bases between the two germline ends. CDR3 nucleotides: TGTGCCAGCAGTTCAGGGTACGGCTACACCTTC. It encodes CASSSGYGYTF.

This clonotype has a handful of counts. V and J are TRBV5-6 and TRBJ1-1, with a weak D call TRBD1 (5 bases). CDR1 and CDR2 (germline): SGHDT, YYEEEE. The ends were cut back, 1 base at V and 7 bases at J, with 11 bases in the middle. CDR3 length: 13 residues. CDR3 region: CASSLWGTVEAFF. The DNA for the CDR3 is TGTGCCAGCAGCTTGTGGGGGACCGTTGAAGCTTTCTTT.

This clonotype showed up many times. The genes are TRBV5-1 and TRBJ2-7; TRBD2 matches 11 bases. The CDR3 runs 15 residues. The J segment lost 3 bases and the V segment lost 5 bases, leaving 7 bases of the junction unmatched. Germline lookup yields CDR1 SGHRS and CDR2 YFSETQ. This CDR3 reads CASRSTSGGHYEQYV. DNA of the CDR3: TGCGCCAGCAGGAGTACTAGCGGGGGACACTACGAGCAGTACGTC.

This clonotype was counted between two and nine times. CDR3 DNA: TGTGCCAGCAGCCAAGGGGCACTAGCGGGGGAGTACAATGAGCAGTTCTTC. It translates to CASSQGALAGEYNEQFF. The chain carries TRBV3-1 and TRBJ2-1; 11 bases fit TRBD2. The CDR3 is 17 amino acids. V dropped 1 base and J dropped 4; count of bases not matched to a gene: 6. Per germline, CDR1 LGHDT and CDR2 YNNKEL (reference sequence).

The genes are TRBV5-4 and TRBJ2-3, with 10 bases fitting TRBD2. J was trimmed by 2 bases and V by 0 bases; bases with no gene match: 6. Germline CDR1 is SGHNT and CDR2 is YYREEE (reference sequence). The CDR3 sequence is 17 residues long. The CDR3 nucleotides read TGTGCCAGCAGCTTGGCTGAGCGGGGGGGTATCACAGATACGCAGTATTTT. As protein: CASSLAERGGITDTQYF.

V is TRBV20-1 and J is TRBJ2-1; tentatively, D is TRBD2 (7 bases). The CDR3 length is 11 residues. Per the germline V gene, CDR1 is DFQATT and CDR2 is SNEGSKA (reference sequence). V was clipped by 0 bases and J by 12 bases, with 9 bases between them. The CDR3 coding sequence is TGCAGTGCTAGAGATAGGGGGGGGCAGTTCTTC. The encoded protein is CSARDRGGQFF.

This clonotype was counted a few times. The chain has TRBV7-2 and TRBJ1-1; D remains ambiguous. V lost 7 bases and J lost 10, with 16 bases in between. CDR3 size: 12 residues. CDR1 is SGHTA and CDR2 is FQGNSA in the germline V gene. CDR3 region: CASTPPPGGAFF. The CDR3 region has the DNA TGTGCCAGCACCCCGCCCCCGGGAGGAGCTTTCTTT.

V usage is TRBV4-1 and J usage is TRBJ2-7, with D uncertain. The CDR3 runs to 14 residues. Trimming shortened V by 0 bases and J by 3 bases, and 9 bases separated the two germline ends. The germline V gene encodes CDR1 MGHRA and CDR2 YSYEKL. This CDR3 reads CASSQDVAFYEQYF. The CDR3 DNA reads as TGCGCCAGCAGCCAAGATGTGGCCTTCTACGAGCAGTACTTC.

This clonotype occurred a few times. The rearrangement joins TRBV24-1 to TRBJ1-4; 7 bases align to TRBD1. CDR3 length equals 15 residues. Germline V lookup: CDR1 KGHDR, CDR2 SFDVKD. After removal of 3 bases from V and 8 bases from J, the junction contained 8 bases not matched to a gene. CDR3 in amino acids: CATSDDTGVSEKLFF. In DNA, the CDR3 is TGTGCCACCAGTGATGATACAGGGGTTTCAGAAAAACTGTTTTTT.

This clonotype was recorded a few times. This sequence joins TRBV4-3 and TRBJ2-6; no definite D call. The V gene's germline CDR1 is LGHNA and CDR2 YSLEER. Between the trimmed V and J ends, which lost 3 bases and 2 bases, there was a span of 8 bases. This CDR3 has 15 residues. CDR3 nucleotide sequence: TGCGCCAGCAGCCATGGCACTCCTGGGGCCAACGTCCTGACTTTC. Protein: CASSHGTPGANVLTF.

The V gene is TRBV6-4, the J gene TRBJ2-3; perhaps D is TRBD1 or TRBD2 (5 bases each). Trimming removed 5 bases from V and 4 bases from J, with 16 bases in between. The CDR3 consists of 15 residues. In germline, CDR1 is MRHNA, CDR2 SNTAGT. The CDR3 loop reads CASSRGARAPDTQYF. DNA for the CDR3: TGTGCCAGCAGTAGAGGGGCTCGTGCCCCAGATACGCAGTATTTT.

In its sample, this clonotype was seen a few times. CDR3 sequence: CSAAGGGLGKNIQYF. The CDR3 coding sequence is TGCAGTGCTGCGGGCGGGGGGTTGGGCAAAAACATTCAGTACTTC. The genes are TRBV20-1 and TRBJ2-4, with TRBD2 identical over 8 bases. Germline V gene data show CDR1 as DFQATT and CDR2 as SNEGSKA (reference sequence). The J segment lost 3 bases and the V segment lost 5 bases, leaving 9 bases of the junction unmatched. The CDR3 contains 15 residues.

The gene calls are TRBV7-8 and TRBJ2-3; D is unclear. This CDR3 has 15 residues. V lost 4 bases and J lost 0, with 11 bases in between. Germline assignment: CDR1 SGHVS and CDR2 FQNEAQ. The CDR3 DNA follows: TGTGCCAGCAGCTCCCTGGACGGAAGCACAGATACGCAGTATTTT. This translates into CASSSLDGSTDTQYF.

The J gene is TRBJ2-2, the V gene TRBV27; perhaps TRBD1 as D (6 bases). This CDR3 spans 15 amino acids. With 11 bases removed from V and 0 bases from J, the gap between germline ends came to 16 bases. Germline V gene sequence: CDR1 MNHEY, CDR2 SMNVEV (reference sequence). In DNA, the CDR3 is TGTGCCTCCAATTCTCAGGGGACGAACACCGGGGAGCTGTTTTTT. Its translation is CASNSQGTNTGELFF.

In DNA, the CDR3 is TGCAGTGCTAGAGTAAATCAGGGGGTTTACAATGAGCAGTTCTTC. It is translated as CSARVNQGVYNEQFF. The gene calls are TRBV20-1 and TRBJ2-1, with 7 bases aligning to TRBD1. The V gene end was trimmed by 1 base and the J gene end by 4 bases; junction bases not matched to a gene: 7. The germline CDR1 and CDR2 sequences are DFQATT and SNEGSKA (reference sequence). The CDR3 is 15 residues long.

J is TRBJ2-7 and V is TRBV6-1, with TRBD2 as a possible D gene (5 bases). V dropped 8 bases and J dropped 2 bases, with 16 bases sitting between them. In germline, CDR1 is MNHNS, CDR2 SASEGT. This CDR3 has 14 residues. CDR3 region: CASGTKTGTYEQYV. The CDR3 bases are TGTGCCAGCGGAACGAAGACGGGAACCTACGAGCAGTACGTC.

This clonotype has just a few counts. V and J are TRBV18 and TRBJ2-5; D is unclear. The CDR3 totals 13 residues. Per the germline V gene, CDR1 is KGHSH and CDR2 is LQKENI. V was shortened by 3 bases and J by 3 bases, with 8 bases between the two germline ends. CDR3 region: CASSPVGKETQYF. The DNA for the CDR3 is TGTGCCAGCTCACCGGTTGGGAAAGAGACCCAGTACTTC.